The next 4 T cell receptor beta chains were all read from a single sample in a study of cytomegalovirus exposure and HLA in healthy donors. The PCR used 60 Vbeta and 13 Jbeta primers. The table came from immunoSEQ multiplex PCR; TCRdb's copy has only in-frame clones and leaves some out. Of some 200,000 clones in the sample, 80% are singletons; the top ten hold 6.3%. The sample was PBMCs. The receptors were sampled from a middle-aged man in good health and CMV-seropositive.

This clone was detected only a few times. The chain combines TRBV19 with TRBJ1-5, with 7 positions matching TRBD1. J gave up 5 bases and V 3 bases, and 4 bases lay outside the gene matches. CDR1 is LNHDA, CDR2 SQIVND, per germline (reference sequence). The length of the CDR3 is 14 residues. The CDR3 loop reads CASSMTQGYQPQHF. The DNA for the CDR3 is TGTGCCAGTAGTATGACACAGGGGTATCAGCCCCAGCATTTT.

The chain joins TRBV7-2 to TRBJ1-1; D may be TRBD1 (6 bases). The V end lost 3 bases, the J end lost 4 bases, and 12 bases lay between the germline ends. The germline CDR1 and CDR2 sequences are SGHTA and FQGNSA. The CDR3 sequence is 14 residues long. The CDR3 DNA is TGTGCCAGCAGCTTTGAAGGGGACATCACTGAAGCTTTCTTT. Translating it yields CASSFEGDITEAFF. The full variable domain, rest sourced from reference TRBV7-2 and TRBJ1-1, is GAGVSQSPSNKVTEKGKDVELRCDPISGHTALYWYRQSLGQGLEFLIYFQGNSAPDKSGLPSDRFSAERTGGSVSTLTIQRTQQEDSAVYLCASSFEGDITEAFFGQGTRLTVV.

CDR3 amino acids: CASSPGVRTDTQYF. For the CDR3, the DNA is TGTGCCAGCAGTCCAGGGGTTCGGACAGATACGCAGTATTTT. The chain has TRBV6-5 and TRBJ2-3, with D perhaps matching TRBD1 (6 bases). Looked up from germline, CDR1 is MNHEY and CDR2 is SVGAGI. The ends were cut back, 5 bases at V and 3 bases at J, with 12 bases in the middle. There are 14 residues in the CDR3.

V is TRBV6-5 and J is TRBJ2-2; D perhaps matches TRBD1 (6 bases). The CDR3 contains 16 residues. The V and J ends lost 2 bases and 2 bases respectively, with 12 bases between them. CDR1 is MNHEY, CDR2 SVGAGI, per germline. The CDR3 nucleotides read TGTGCCAGCAGTTACCCGACAGGTGGAAACACCGGGGAGCTGTTTTTT. Translating gives CASSYPTGGNTGELFF.